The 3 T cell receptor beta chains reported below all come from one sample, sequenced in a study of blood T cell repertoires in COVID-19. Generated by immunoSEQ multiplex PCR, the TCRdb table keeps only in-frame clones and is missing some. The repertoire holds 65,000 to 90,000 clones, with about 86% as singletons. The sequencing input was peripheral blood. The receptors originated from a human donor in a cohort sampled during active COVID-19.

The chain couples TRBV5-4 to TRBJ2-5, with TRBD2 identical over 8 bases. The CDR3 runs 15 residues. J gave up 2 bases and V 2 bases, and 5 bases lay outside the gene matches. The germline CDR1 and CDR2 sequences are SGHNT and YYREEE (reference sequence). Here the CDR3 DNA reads TGTGCCAGCAGCTTTTCTGGGACTAGACAAGAGACCCAGTACTTC. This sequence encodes CASSFSGTRQETQYF. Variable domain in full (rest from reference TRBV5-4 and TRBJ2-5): ETGVTQSPTHLIKTRGQQVTLRCSSQSGHNTVSWYQQALGQGPQFIFQYYREEENGRGNFPPRFSGLQFPNYSSELNVNALELDDSALYLCASSFSGTRQETQYFGPGTRLLVL.

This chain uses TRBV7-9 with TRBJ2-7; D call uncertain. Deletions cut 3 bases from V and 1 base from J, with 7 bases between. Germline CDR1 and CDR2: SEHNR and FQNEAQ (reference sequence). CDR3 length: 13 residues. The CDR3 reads CASSFGQSYEQYF. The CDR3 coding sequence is TGTGCCAGCAGCTTTGGTCAGTCCTACGAGCAGTACTTC.

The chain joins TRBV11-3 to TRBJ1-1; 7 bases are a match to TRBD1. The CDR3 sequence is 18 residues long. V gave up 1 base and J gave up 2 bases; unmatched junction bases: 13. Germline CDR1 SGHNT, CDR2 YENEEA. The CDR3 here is CASSLGVGWGQINTEAFF. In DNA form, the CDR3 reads TGTGCCAGCAGCTTAGGGGTTGGATGGGGACAGATAAACACTGAAGCTTTCTTT.